These 27 T cell receptor beta chains share one sample of origin, sequenced in a study of blood T cell repertoires in COVID-19. Sequenced by immunoSEQ multiplex PCR; TCRdb stores in-frame clones only, minus some. The table has some 130,000 clones, about 88% seen once. The specimen was peripheral blood. The receptors here all came from a man between 60 and 75 years old with COVID-19, enrolled during active disease.

The V and J genes are TRBV3-1 (or the pseudogene TRBV3-2) and TRBJ2-1; 9 bases map to TRBD2. The CDR3 is 15 residues long. The germline CDR1 and CDR2 sequences are LGHDT and YNNKEL (reference sequence). V lost 5 bases and J lost 4; bases outside the gene matches: 6. Here the CDR3 DNA reads TGTGCCAGCAGCTTTAGCGGGAGAGGGTACAATGAGCAGTTCTTC. Translated: CASSFSGRGYNEQFF.

Only one count was recorded for this clone. The chain employs TRBV19 and TRBJ2-1; 10 positions agree with TRBD2. The CDR3 loop spans 14 amino acids. The germline CDR1 and CDR2 sequences are LNHDA and SQIVND (reference sequence). Germline trimming cut 7 bases from V and 7 bases from J; bases unmatched to any gene: 7. CDR3 DNA sequence: TGTGCCAGTACTTCGTCAGCGGGGGGGAATGAGCAGTTCTTC. Translation gives CASTSSAGGNEQFF.

J is TRBJ1-4 and V is TRBV18; a possible D gene is TRBD1 (6 bases). The CDR3 is 17 amino acids. V lost 0 bases and J lost 3, with 14 bases in between. CDR1 KGHSH and CDR2 LQKENI come from the germline V gene. The CDR3 reads CASSPPRGSSANEKLFF. The CDR3 DNA reads as TGTGCCAGCTCACCACCCAGGGGTTCCTCGGCTAATGAAAAACTGTTTTTT.

This chain links TRBV7-3 with TRBJ2-5, with 8 bases fitting TRBD2. Germline CDR1 and CDR2: SGHTA and FQGTGA. The V and J ends lost 7 bases and 2 bases, in that order; junction bases with no gene match: 12. This CDR3 is built from 16 residues. CDR3 coding DNA: TGTGCCAGCACCCCGGGGGGGGCTAGCGGGCAAGAGACCCAGTACTTC. This codes for CASTPGGASGQETQYF.

The V and J genes are TRBV12-5 and TRBJ2-7, with TRBD2 identical over 9 bases. The CDR3 runs to 16 residues. CDR1 and CDR2 from the germline V gene are LGHNT and FRNRAP. V gave up 9 bases and J gave up 5 bases; unmatched junction bases: 17. The CDR3 sequence is CASHKTEGGRADEQYF. The CDR3 DNA is TGTGCTAGCCATAAAACCGAGGGCGGGAGGGCCGACGAGCAGTACTTC.

In its sample, this clone was seen once. This sequence joins TRBV4-2 and TRBJ2-7; 9 nucleotides align to TRBD2. Trimming cost V 4 bases and J 7 bases; bases outside gene matches: 11. Germline V CDR1 and CDR2: LGHNA, YNFKEQ. CDR3 length: 15 residues. The CDR3 is CASSLGASGVPEQYF. The CDR3 DNA is TGTGCCAGCAGCCTGGGGGCTAGCGGGGTTCCTGAGCAGTACTTC.

The rearrangement links TRBV30 to TRBJ2-7; 7 bases match TRBD1. Germline lookup yields CDR1 GTSNPN and CDR2 SVGIG (reference sequence). This CDR3 is built from 14 residues. V lost 1 base to trimming and J lost 6 bases; unmatched junction nucleotides: 9. CDR3 residues: CAWSDPITGVEQYF. CDR3 sequence (DNA): TGTGCCTGGAGTGACCCGATAACAGGGGTCGAGCAGTACTTC.

This chain joins TRBV2 and TRBJ1-1; 8 bases line up with TRBD1. The V segment lost 3 bases and the J segment 1 base; nucleotides outside the gene matches: 4. The CDR3 has 15 amino acids. Germline V gives CDR1 SNHLY, CDR2 FYNNEI. CDR3 nucleotide sequence: TGTGCCAGCAGTGACGGACAGGGTGGGAACACTGAAGCTTTCTTT. This translates into CASSDGQGGNTEAFF. Supplemented by reference TRBV2 and TRBJ1-1, the full variable domain reads EPEVTQTPSHQVTQMGQEVILRCVPISNHLYFYWYRQILGQKVEFLVSFYNNEISEKSEIFDDQFSVERPDGSNFTLKIRSTKLEDSAMYFCASSDGQGGNTEAFFGQGTRLTVV.

This clone was picked up a small number of times. This chain joins TRBV11-2 and TRBJ1-4; 8 bases align to TRBD1. Losses at the gene ends were 4 bases for V and 4 bases for J; bases not matched to a gene: 2. The CDR3 totals 14 residues. The germline V gene encodes CDR1 SGHAT and CDR2 FQNNGV. The CDR3 DNA is TGTGCCAGCAGCTCGACAGGGGTTAATGAAAAACTGTTTTTT. This codes for CASSSTGVNEKLFF.

The rearrangement links TRBV5-4 to TRBJ2-2; 7 bases map to TRBD1. Trimming cost V 0 bases and J 7 bases; bases outside gene matches: 6. The CDR3 runs 15 residues. The germline V gene has CDR1 SGHNT and CDR2 YYREEE (reference sequence). Here the CDR3 reads CASSLAQGEGGELFF. The CDR3 DNA reads TGTGCCAGCAGCTTGGCGCAGGGGGAAGGCGGGGAGCTGTTTTTT.

This chain connects TRBV5-1 to TRBJ2-7; TRBD1 might be the D (6 bases). The CDR3 is 15 residues long. Germline CDR1 and CDR2: SGHRS and YFSETQ. The ends were cut back, 3 bases at V and 3 bases at J, with 16 bases in the middle. The CDR3 nucleotides read TGCGCCAGCAGCTACACAGGGTTAGGCCACTACGAGCAGTACTTC. Translated, it gives CASSYTGLGHYEQYF. Together with reference TRBV5-1 and TRBJ2-7, the CDR3 gives the full variable domain: KAGVTQTPRYLIKTRGQQVTLSCSPISGHRSVSWYQQTPGQGLQFLFEYFSETQRNKGNFPGRFSGRQFSNSRSEMNVSTLELGDSALYLCASSYTGLGHYEQYFGPGTRLTVT.

The chain employs TRBV6-1 and TRBJ1-2; D is ambiguous. CDR3 size: 15 residues. Trimming removed 0 bases at V and 1 base at J, with 9 bases between. Germline CDR1 and CDR2: MNHNS and SASEGT. The CDR3 is CASSEARGHNYGYTF. The DNA for the CDR3 is TGTGCCAGCAGTGAAGCGCGTGGGCATAACTATGGCTACACCTTC.

The chain links TRBV9 to TRBJ1-3; tentatively, D is TRBD1 (6 bases). The length of the CDR3 is 16 residues. Germline CDR1 is SGDLS and CDR2 is YYNGEE. V shed 0 bases and J shed 0 bases, with 10 bases lying between them. The CDR3 here is CASSVALTGSGNTIYF. CDR3 sequence (DNA): TGTGCCAGCAGCGTAGCTTTGACAGGCTCTGGAAACACCATATATTTT. Looking up the rest from reference TRBV9 and TRBJ1-3 gives the full variable domain: DSGVTQTPKHLITATGQRVTLRCSPRSGDLSVYWYQQSLDQGLQFLIQYYNGEERAKGNILERFSAQQFPDLHSELNLSSLELGDSALYFCASSVALTGSGNTIYFGEGSWLTVV.

The CDR3 sequence is CASSQARGGNTNTGELFF. The CDR3 nucleotides read TGCGCCAGCAGCCAGGCCCGCGGAGGTAATACGAACACCGGGGAGCTGTTTTTT. This chain connects TRBV4-3 to TRBJ2-2, with D perhaps matching TRBD2 (5 bases). The V and J ends lost 3 bases and 0 bases respectively, with 17 bases between them. In germline, CDR1 is LGHNA, CDR2 YSLEER. This CDR3 spans 18 amino acids.

This chain links TRBV28 with TRBJ2-7; D unclear. Germline assignment: CDR1 MDHEN and CDR2 SYDVKM. The CDR3 length is 11 residues. Trimming took off 3 bases at V and 4 bases at J, with 4 bases between the two ends. CDR3 residues: CASSFLYEQYF. The DNA for the CDR3 is TGTGCCAGCAGTTTCCTGTACGAGCAGTACTTC.

The rearrangement uses TRBV5-1 and TRBJ2-7; TRBD1 agrees at 7 bases. V was pared by 0 bases and J by 4 bases, with 13 bases of the junction left unmatched. The V gene's germline CDR1 is SGHRS and CDR2 YFSETQ. There are 17 residues in the CDR3. DNA for the CDR3: TGCGCCAGCAGCTTGGCCGTAGGACAGGTTGGGGAGTACGAGCAGTACTTC. Its translation: CASSLAVGQVGEYEQYF.

This clone was counted a few times. V is TRBV7-8 and J is TRBJ2-1; D gene uncertain. Trimming took 3 bases from V and 8 from J, leaving 5 bases between them. Germline loops: CDR1 SGHVS, CDR2 FQNEAQ. The CDR3 is 11 amino acids. Here the CDR3 reads CASSFLYEQFF. The CDR3 DNA reads as TGTGCCAGCAGCTTTTTATATGAGCAGTTCTTC.

This chain connects TRBV18 to TRBJ2-1; 7 positions agree with TRBD1. The germline gives CDR1 KGHSH, CDR2 LQKENI. With 2 bases clipped from V and 4 bases from J, the junction kept 5 bases outside the gene matches. This CDR3 is built from 15 residues. The CDR3 DNA sequence: TGTGCCAGCTCACCATCCAGGGACAGATACAATGAGCAGTTCTTC. Protein: CASSPSRDRYNEQFF. The full variable domain, in which reference TRBV18 and TRBJ2-1 provide the parts outside the CDR3, is NAGVMQNPRHLVRRRGQEARLRCSPMKGHSHVYWYRQLPEEGLKFMVYLQKENIIDESGMPKERFSAEFPKEGPSILRIQQVVRGDSAAYFCASSPSRDRYNEQFFGPGTRLTVL.

The J gene is TRBJ2-2, the V gene TRBV20-1; 9 nucleotides match TRBD1. The CDR3 has 18 amino acids. From germline, CDR1 is DFQATT and CDR2 SNEGSKA (reference sequence). Germline trimming cut 3 bases from V and 1 base from J; bases unmatched to any gene: 12. DNA of the CDR3: TGCAGTGCTAGTAAGGGACAGGGACGTAAGAAGAACACCGGGGAGCTGTTTTTT. This encodes CSASKGQGRKKNTGELFF.

This CDR3 reads CASSLSGVEKLFF. As DNA, the CDR3 is TGTGCCAGCAGTTTGTCAGGGGTTGAAAAACTGTTTTTT. V gene TRBV12-3 or TRBV12-4 combines with J gene TRBJ1-4; possible D gene TRBD1, 6 bases. CDR3 length equals 13 residues. The V end was cut by 3 bases, the J end by 7 bases, with 9 bases between.

The J gene is TRBJ1-1, the V gene TRBV3-1 (or the pseudogene TRBV3-2); no firm D call. CDR1 is LGHDT and CDR2 is YNNKEL in the germline V gene (reference sequence). Trimming took 1 base from V and 3 from J, leaving 6 bases between them. This CDR3 region has 13 residues. CDR3: CASSQVLYTEAFF. For the CDR3, the DNA is TGTGCCAGCAGCCAAGTACTGTACACTGAAGCTTTCTTT.

The J gene is TRBJ1-2, the V gene TRBV18; tentative D call: TRBD1 (5 bases). Germline values: CDR1 KGHSH, CDR2 LQKENI. The CDR3 totals 15 residues. The germline V and J ends were trimmed by 1 base and 7 bases, with 16 bases remaining between them. The CDR3 sequence: CASSPQAGIQGGYTF. DNA for the CDR3: TGTGCCAGCTCACCACAGGCAGGGATTCAAGGTGGCTACACCTTC.

The chain employs TRBV7-6 and TRBJ2-4, with 8 bases lining up with TRBD1. The CDR3 contains 20 residues. J gave up 0 bases and V 1 base, and 14 bases lay outside the gene matches. CDR1 is SGHVS, CDR2 FNYEAQ, per germline. The CDR3 spells CASSLDTPGQADLAKNIQYF. In DNA, the CDR3 is TGTGCCAGCAGCTTAGACACCCCGGGACAGGCTGATCTAGCCAAAAACATTCAGTACTTC.

The V and J genes are TRBV4-3 and TRBJ2-6; 9 nucleotides line up with TRBD1. Losses at the gene ends were 4 bases for V and 2 bases for J; bases not matched to a gene: 0. The germline V gene encodes CDR1 LGHNA and CDR2 YSLEER. The CDR3 length is 15 residues. The DNA of the CDR3 is TGCGCCAGCAGCCGGGACAGGGCTGGGGCCAACGTCCTGACTTTC. This translates into CASSRDRAGANVLTF.

V usage is TRBV19 and J usage is TRBJ1-6; 9 nucleotides align to TRBD1. Losses at the gene ends were 6 bases for V and 4 bases for J; bases not matched to a gene: 4. The germline V gene encodes CDR1 LNHDA and CDR2 SQIVND (reference sequence). This CDR3 has 15 amino acids. CDR3 amino acids: CASSSGQGYNSPLHF. CDR3 DNA sequence: TGTGCCAGTAGCTCCGGACAGGGGTATAATTCACCCCTCCACTTT.

This chain connects TRBV7-9 to TRBJ1-5; D possibly corresponds to TRBD1 (5 bases). The CDR3 consists of 14 residues. The V end was cut by 5 bases, the J end by 6 bases, with 14 bases between. CDR1 and CDR2 from the germline V gene are SEHNR and FQNEAQ (reference sequence). CDR3 region: CASSGDRWSQPQHF. The CDR3 region has the DNA TGTGCCAGCAGCGGAGACAGATGGAGTCAGCCCCAGCATTTT.

The CDR3 DNA is TGTGCCAGCAGTTACTCAAAAGGAGAAGAAGCTTTCTTT. Protein: CASSYSKGEEAFF. The rearrangement links TRBV6-5 to TRBJ1-1; no clear D. V dropped 0 bases and J dropped 8 bases, with 10 bases sitting between them. Germline V CDR1 and CDR2: MNHEY, SVGAGI. CDR3 length: 13 residues.